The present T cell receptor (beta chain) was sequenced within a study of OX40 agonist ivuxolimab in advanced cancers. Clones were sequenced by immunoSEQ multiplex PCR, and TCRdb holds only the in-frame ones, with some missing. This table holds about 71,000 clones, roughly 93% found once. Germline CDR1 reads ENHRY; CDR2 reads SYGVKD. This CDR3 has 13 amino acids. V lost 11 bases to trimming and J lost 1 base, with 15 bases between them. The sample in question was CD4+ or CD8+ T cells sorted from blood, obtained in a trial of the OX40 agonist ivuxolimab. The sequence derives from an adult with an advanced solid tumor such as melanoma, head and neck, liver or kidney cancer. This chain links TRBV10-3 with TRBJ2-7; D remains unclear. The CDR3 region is CAAGTDGSYEQYF. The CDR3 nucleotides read TGTGCCGCCGGCACGGACGGATCCTACGAGCAGTACTTC.